The 23 T cell receptor beta chains below were found in one sample sequenced in a study of Ad26.COV2.S vaccination and SARS-CoV-2 variants. The treatment is: roughly 18 received Ad26.COV2.S at low or high dose, single or two shots; about 5 received placebo; per-sample allocation not given. Sampling was done on day 63 after the first vaccine or placebo injection. Generated by immunoSEQ multiplex PCR, the TCRdb table keeps only in-frame clones and is missing some. The repertoire consists of about half a million clones, with about 88% occurring once and the leading ten covering about 1.5%. The sample here was peripheral blood, taken in a trial of Ad26.COV2.S vaccine versus placebo. All receptors come from a person between 18 and 65 years old who received the Ad26.COV2.S COVID-19 vaccine or a placebo.

The chain combines TRBV2 with TRBJ1-1, with a possible D match to TRBD1 (6 bases). Germline assignment: CDR1 SNHLY and CDR2 FYNNEI. Trimming pared 7 bases from V and 8 bases from J, leaving 11 bases between. The CDR3 has 11 residues. The CDR3 loop reads CASTSTGEAFF. CDR3 DNA sequence: TGTGCCAGCACCTCGACAGGCGAAGCTTTCTTT.

The chain combines TRBV6-5 with TRBJ1-6; tentative D call: TRBD1 (5 bases). Germline CDR1 and CDR2: MNHEY and SVGAGI. The CDR3 is 14 amino acids. The DNA for the CDR3 is TGTGCTTCGACCCGACAGAGAAATAATTCACCCCTCCACTTT. Translating it yields CASTRQRNNSPLHF.

Regarding this clone: Within the sample, other DNA sequences also encode this same CDR3. CDR3 residues: CASSYGGAHEQYF. CDR3 nucleotides: TGTGCCAGCAGTTACGGGGGAGCCCACGAGCAGTACTTC. The J gene is TRBJ2-7, the V gene TRBV6-5; either TRBD1 or TRBD2 may supply D (5 bases each). The CDR3 has 13 amino acids. CDR1 is MNHEY, CDR2 SVGAGI, per germline. V lost 2 bases and J lost 5, with 10 bases in between.

To note about this clone: Other DNA sequences in this sample translate to the same CDR3. The chain carries TRBV18 and TRBJ1-2; no clear D gene. Trimming left V 3 bases short and J 4 bases short, with 9 bases between. Per the germline V gene, CDR1 is KGHSH and CDR2 is LQKENI. The CDR3 has 13 amino acids. The CDR3 sequence: CASSPRQSYGYTF. Here the CDR3 DNA reads TGTGCCAGCTCACCGAGGCAGAGCTATGGCTACACCTTC.

The rearrangement joins TRBV4-1 to TRBJ2-1; possible D gene TRBD1, 6 bases. The germline CDR1 and CDR2 sequences are MGHRA and YSYEKL. This CDR3 comprises 17 residues. V was shortened by 1 base and J by 0 bases, with 13 bases between the two germline ends. The CDR3 is CASSQAPGTLSYNEQFF. In nucleotides, the CDR3 is TGCGCCAGCAGCCAAGCTCCCGGGACACTCTCCTACAATGAGCAGTTCTTC.

The J gene is TRBJ2-7, the V gene TRBV15; D unclear. This CDR3 is 14 amino acids long. Trimming removed 1 base from V and 0 bases from J, with 7 bases in between. The germline V gene encodes CDR1 LNHNV and CDR2 YYDKDF (reference sequence). This CDR3 reads CATSRAGSSYEQYF. The CDR3 bases are TGTGCCACCAGCAGAGCCGGAAGCTCCTACGAGCAGTACTTC.

The V call is TRBV19, the J call TRBJ2-7; TRBD2 might be the D (6 bases). Germline lookup yields CDR1 LNHDA and CDR2 SQIVND (reference sequence). With 5 bases removed from V and 3 bases from J, the gap between germline ends came to 17 bases. The CDR3 is 15 residues long. The CDR3 reads CASSWRARKGYEQYF. CDR3 bases: TGTGCCAGTAGTTGGAGGGCCCGAAAGGGCTACGAGCAGTACTTC.

The chain combines TRBV6-6 with TRBJ2-7, with D hard to call. Looked up from germline, CDR1 is MNHNY and CDR2 is SVGAGI (reference sequence). Trimming shortened V by 6 bases and J by 1 base, and 16 bases separated the two germline ends. The CDR3 covers 15 residues. The CDR3 DNA is TGTGCCAGCAGCTCGGCAAACGCATTATCCTACGAGCAGTACTTC. As protein: CASSSANALSYEQYF.

The chain combines TRBV18 with TRBJ2-7, with 11 bases lining up with TRBD2. Germline assignment: CDR1 KGHSH and CDR2 LQKENI. J gave up 2 bases and V 6 bases, and 15 bases lay outside the gene matches. The CDR3 contains 18 residues. The CDR3 nucleotides read TGTGCCAGCTCCCCTCAAGTAGCGGGAGGGCCTACCGCCTACGAGCAGTACTTC. It is translated as CASSPQVAGGPTAYEQYF.

CDR3 DNA sequence: TGCAGCGTTGATGGTGGCGCAGGGGGATATGAAGCTTTCTTT. This gives the protein CSVDGGAGGYEAFF. The V gene is TRBV29-1, the J gene TRBJ1-1; the match to TRBD1 covers 7 bases. Trimming at V came to 3 bases and at J to 7 bases, leaving 11 bases not matched to a gene. The CDR3 runs to 14 residues. Looked up from germline, CDR1 is SQVTM and CDR2 is ANQGSEA.

This clone came up once. The chain combines TRBV6-6 with TRBJ1-1; D remains unclear. In germline, CDR1 is MNHNY, CDR2 SVGAGI (reference sequence). The CDR3 runs to 13 residues. V dropped 6 bases and J dropped 4 bases, with 12 bases sitting between them. The DNA of the CDR3 is TGTGCCAGCAGCCCAACGATGGGCACTGAAGCTTTCTTT. Its protein product is CASSPTMGTEAFF.

CDR3 residues: CASSLQLGRYNEQFF. The DNA for the CDR3 is TGCGCCAGCAGCTTACAACTGGGGCGGTACAATGAGCAGTTCTTC. The gene calls are TRBV5-1 and TRBJ2-1; possible D gene TRBD1, 5 bases. CDR1 is SGHRS, CDR2 YFSETQ, per germline. This CDR3 is 15 amino acids long. The ends were cut back, 2 bases at V and 4 bases at J, with 13 bases in the middle.

This clone was observed a handful of times. The chain uses TRBV18 and TRBJ1-5, with 10 bases aligning to TRBD1. Germline V CDR1 and CDR2: KGHSH, LQKENI. V shed 3 bases and J 6 bases; nucleotides not matched to a gene: 2. The length of the CDR3 is 14 residues. CDR3 nucleotide sequence: TGTGCCAGCTCACCTGGGACAGGGGTTCAGCCCCAGCATTTT. Translated, it gives CASSPGTGVQPQHF.

The chain joins TRBV5-1 to TRBJ2-1, with D unresolved. V dropped 0 bases and J dropped 9 bases, with 16 bases sitting between them. CDR1 is SGHRS and CDR2 is YFSETQ in the germline V gene. The CDR3 is 15 residues long. The CDR3 DNA follows: TGCGCCAGCAGCTTGGAATCTTTAAGTAATGGTGAGCAGTTCTTC. Encoded protein: CASSLESLSNGEQFF. The full variable domain, its missing parts supplied by reference TRBV5-1 and TRBJ2-1, is KAGVTQTPRYLIKTRGQQVTLSCSPISGHRSVSWYQQTPGQGLQFLFEYFSETQRNKGNFPGRFSGRQFSNSRSEMNVSTLELGDSALYLCASSLESLSNGEQFFGPGTRLTVL.

This clone was observed a few times. The V and J genes are TRBV6-5 and TRBJ1-2; possibly TRBD1 for D (5 bases). CDR3 length equals 16 residues. Germline loops: CDR1 MNHEY, CDR2 SVGAGI. Trimming cost V 0 bases and J 4 bases, with 15 bases left between them. Here the CDR3 DNA reads TGTGCCAGCAGTTACTCAGGGGCTCGGGGGGGCTATGGCTACACCTTC. Its protein product is CASSYSGARGGYGYTF.

In this sample, this clone turned up once. The rearrangement uses TRBV30 and TRBJ1-4; D unclear. The V gene's germline CDR1 is GTSNPN and CDR2 SVGIG (reference sequence). The CDR3 is made up of 15 amino acids. V was shortened by 0 bases and J by 0 bases, with 8 bases between the two germline ends. CDR3 protein: CAWSVHRTTNEKLFF. The CDR3 DNA follows: TGTGCCTGGAGTGTGCATAGGACAACTAATGAAAAACTGTTTTTT.

Comments on this clone: The same CDR3 arises from other DNA sequences in this sample as well. This chain joins TRBV18 and TRBJ2-7, with D perhaps matching TRBD1 or TRBD2 (5 bases each). V was shortened by 3 bases and J by 1 base, with 10 bases between the two germline ends. The CDR3 runs to 14 residues. The germline CDR1 and CDR2 sequences are KGHSH and LQKENI. The CDR3 nucleotides read TGTGCCAGCTCACCCGGGACGGATTCCTACGAGCAGTACTTC. Its translation: CASSPGTDSYEQYF.

The chain links TRBV12-3 or TRBV12-4 to TRBJ2-1, with a possible D match to TRBD2 (6 bases). This CDR3 is 11 amino acids long. Trimming pared 10 bases from V and 4 bases from J, leaving 8 bases between. CDR3 nucleotide sequence: TGTGCCACGGGACTTTACAATGAGCAGTTCTTC. Its protein product is CATGLYNEQFF.

The rearrangement links TRBV24-1 to TRBJ2-5, with 9 bases matching TRBD1. This CDR3 has 16 amino acids. J gave up 5 bases and V 3 bases, and 9 bases lay outside the gene matches. Germline assignment: CDR1 KGHDR and CDR2 SFDVKD. Here the CDR3 DNA reads TGTGCCACCAGTGATATCCTGGGACAGGGTACGGAGACCCAGTACTTC. Its translation is CATSDILGQGTETQYF.

The chain is built from TRBV14 and TRBJ1-2, with D unclear. This CDR3 is 15 amino acids long. V shed 1 base and J shed 4 bases, with 13 bases lying between them. Germline-derived CDR1 and CDR2 are SGHDN and FVKESK. The CDR3 is CASSQAEGRSYGYTF. In DNA, the CDR3 is TGTGCCAGCAGCCAAGCTGAGGGCAGGAGCTATGGCTACACCTTC.

The chain joins TRBV13 to TRBJ2-1; D call uncertain. Per the germline V gene, CDR1 is PRHDT and CDR2 is FYEKMQ (reference sequence). The CDR3 is made up of 11 amino acids. V was trimmed by 3 bases and J by 9 bases, leaving 6 bases between them. CDR3 sequence: CASSFGVEQFF. In nucleotides, the CDR3 is TGTGCCAGCAGCTTTGGGGTTGAGCAGTTCTTC.

The chain couples TRBV29-1 to TRBJ2-4; tentatively, D is TRBD1 or TRBD2 (5 bases each). This CDR3 comprises 19 residues. Per the germline V gene, CDR1 is SQVTM and CDR2 is ANQGSEA. Trimming cost V 1 base and J 0 bases, with 22 bases left between them. This chain's CDR3 is CSVEAGSGLGVLAKNIQYF. The CDR3 bases are TGCAGCGTTGAAGCGGGCTCAGGGTTGGGGGTATTAGCCAAAAACATTCAGTACTTC. Drawing the rest from reference TRBV29-1 and TRBJ2-4, the complete variable domain is SAVISQKPSRDICQRGTSLTIQCQVDSQVTMMFWYRQQPGQSLTLIATANQGSEATYESGFVIDKFPISRPNLTFSTLTVSNMSPEDSSIYLCSVEAGSGLGVLAKNIQYFGAGTRLSVL.

As regards this clone: This sample includes further DNA sequences coding for the same CDR3. The chain combines TRBV27 with TRBJ2-4, with D possibly TRBD2 on 6 matching bases. V gave up 6 bases and J gave up 0 bases, with 9 bases separating them. Germline CDR1 is MNHEY and CDR2 is SMNVEV (reference sequence). This CDR3 has 14 residues. In nucleotides, the CDR3 is TGTGCCAGCAGCTCGGGACTAGCCAAAAACATTCAGTACTTC. Translated, it gives CASSSGLAKNIQYF.